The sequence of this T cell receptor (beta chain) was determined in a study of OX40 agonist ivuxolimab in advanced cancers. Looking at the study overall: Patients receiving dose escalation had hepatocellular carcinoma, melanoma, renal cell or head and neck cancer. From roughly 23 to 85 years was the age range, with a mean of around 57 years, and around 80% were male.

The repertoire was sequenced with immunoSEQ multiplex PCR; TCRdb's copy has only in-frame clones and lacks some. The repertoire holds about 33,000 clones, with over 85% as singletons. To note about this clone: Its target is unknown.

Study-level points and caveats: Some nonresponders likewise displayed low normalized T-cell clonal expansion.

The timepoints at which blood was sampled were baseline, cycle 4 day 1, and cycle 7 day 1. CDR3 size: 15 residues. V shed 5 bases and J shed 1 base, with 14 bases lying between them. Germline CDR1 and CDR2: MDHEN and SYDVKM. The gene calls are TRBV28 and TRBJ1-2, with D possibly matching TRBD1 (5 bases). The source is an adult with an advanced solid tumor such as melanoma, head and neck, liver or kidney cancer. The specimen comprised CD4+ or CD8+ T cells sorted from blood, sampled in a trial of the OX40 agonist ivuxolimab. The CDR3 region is CASSPSDNFNYGYTF. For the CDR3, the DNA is TGTGCCAGCAGTCCCTCGGACAACTTTAACTATGGCTACACCTTC.